This T cell receptor beta chain was captured by sequencing in a study of graft-versus-host responses after intestinal transplantation. Study-level background: Recipients got multivisceral, liver-intestinal, or isolated intestinal transplants. Study-level results: Early post-transplant HvG declines were associated with peak circulating GvH clone levels.

Trimming at V came to 6 bases and at J to 14 bases, leaving 3 bases not matched to a gene. The CDR3 contains 10 residues. The germline V gene encodes CDR1 DFQATT and CDR2 SNEGSKA (reference sequence). The protocol was immunoSEQ multiplex PCR, while the TCRdb copy is restricted to in-frame clones and leaves out a portion. This repertoire shows around 37,000 clones, around 83% found once; its top ten account for 3% to 4%. A word on this clone: Its specificity is unknown.

Specimen: PBMCs, collected about 1,000 days after transplant. The chain links TRBV20-1 to TRBJ2-1, with 11 bases identical to TRBD2. The sequence was obtained from a human patient who received an intestinal transplant, so some T cells may come from the graft donor. The CDR3 bases are TGCAGTGCCCCACTAGCGGGGGAGTTCTTC. Translating gives CSAPLAGEFF.